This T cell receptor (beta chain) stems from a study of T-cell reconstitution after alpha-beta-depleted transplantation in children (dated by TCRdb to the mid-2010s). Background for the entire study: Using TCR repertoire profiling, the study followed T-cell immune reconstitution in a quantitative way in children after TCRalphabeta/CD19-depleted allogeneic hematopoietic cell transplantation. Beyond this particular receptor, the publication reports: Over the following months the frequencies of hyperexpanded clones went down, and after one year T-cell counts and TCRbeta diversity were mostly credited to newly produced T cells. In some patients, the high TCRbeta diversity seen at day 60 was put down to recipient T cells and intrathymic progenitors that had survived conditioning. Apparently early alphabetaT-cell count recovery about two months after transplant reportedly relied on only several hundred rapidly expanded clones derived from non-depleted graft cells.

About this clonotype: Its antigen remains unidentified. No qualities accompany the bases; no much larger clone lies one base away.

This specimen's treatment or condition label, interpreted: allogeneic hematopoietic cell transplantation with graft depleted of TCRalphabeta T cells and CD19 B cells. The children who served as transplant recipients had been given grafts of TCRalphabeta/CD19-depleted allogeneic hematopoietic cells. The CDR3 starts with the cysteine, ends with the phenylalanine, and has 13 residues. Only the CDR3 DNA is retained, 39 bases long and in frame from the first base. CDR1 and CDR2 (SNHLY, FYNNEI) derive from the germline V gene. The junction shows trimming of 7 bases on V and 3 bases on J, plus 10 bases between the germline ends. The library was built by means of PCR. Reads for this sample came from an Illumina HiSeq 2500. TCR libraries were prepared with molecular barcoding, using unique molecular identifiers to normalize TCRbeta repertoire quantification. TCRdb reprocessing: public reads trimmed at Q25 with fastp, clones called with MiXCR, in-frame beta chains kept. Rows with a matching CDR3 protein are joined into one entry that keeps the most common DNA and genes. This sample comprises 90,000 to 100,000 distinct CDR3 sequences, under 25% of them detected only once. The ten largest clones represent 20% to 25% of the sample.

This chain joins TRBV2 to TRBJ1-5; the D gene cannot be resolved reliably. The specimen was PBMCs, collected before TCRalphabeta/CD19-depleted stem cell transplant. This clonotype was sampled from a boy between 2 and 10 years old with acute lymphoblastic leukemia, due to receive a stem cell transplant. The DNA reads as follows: TGTGCCAGCATGTTGAACACCAATCAGCCCCAGCATTTT. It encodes CASMLNTNQPQHF.